The 13 T cell receptor beta chains in this list originate from one sample, sequenced in a study of T cells in Graves' hyperthyroidism and ophthalmopathy. TCR beta CDR3 region amplification was performed from RNA transcripts. Initially, a first-round RT-PCR of the TCR CDR3 employed the HTBI primer set. TCRdb re-called the multiplex PCR reads with MiXCR, one entry per CDR3 protein. The data show 250,000 to 300,000 distinct CDR3 sequences, more than 14% seen once. Input material: blood. Every receptor here comes from a woman aged 35 to 49 with Graves' hyperthyroidism that later progressed to Graves' ophthalmopathy.

This clonotype was observed a few times. The chain combines TRBV6-1 with TRBJ1-2; no reliable D call. Trimming stripped 5 bases from V and 1 base from J, with 17 bases between. The germline V gene encodes CDR1 MNHNS and CDR2 SASEGT. The CDR3 consists of 16 residues. The CDR3 sequence: CASSTPQDMINYGYTF. The CDR3 region has the DNA TGTGCCAGCAGTACCCCCCAAGACATGATTAACTATGGCTACACCTTC.

In regard to this clonotype: This may stem from a read error, because a much larger clone lies one nucleotide away. This chain uses TRBV20-1 with TRBJ2-3; D gene unclear. The DNA end is a closer match to TRBJ1-5, so the J assignment may be wrong. Per the germline V gene, CDR1 is DFQATT and CDR2 is SNEGSKA (reference sequence). The CDR3 loop spans 12 amino acids. The CDR3 DNA is TGCAGTGCTAGAAGCAGCACAGATACGCAGCATTTT. Protein: CSARSSTDTQHF.

CDR3 bases: TGTGCCAGCAGCGAGCTAGGGAATCTTGGCTACACCTTC. It specifies CASSELGNLGYTF. This chain uses TRBV9 with TRBJ1-2; D gene uncertain. Germline lookup yields CDR1 SGDLS and CDR2 YYNGEE. The CDR3 length is 13 residues. Trimming cost V 3 bases and J 7 bases, with 13 bases left between them.

This clonotype was found many times. The rearrangement uses TRBV28 and TRBJ1-5; D uncertain. Per the germline V gene, CDR1 is MDHEN and CDR2 is SYDVKM. This CDR3 has 16 amino acids. V was shortened by 3 bases and J by 5 bases, with 17 bases between the two germline ends. CDR3 nucleotides: TGTGCCAGCAGTTTCTCACATACTTCAGGTTATCAGCCCCAGCATTTT. Translated: CASSFSHTSGYQPQHF.

In this sample, this clonotype turned up many times. V is TRBV11-2 and J is TRBJ2-7; unclear D gene. The CDR3 has 14 amino acids. CDR1 and CDR2 (germline): SGHAT, FQNNGV. V was clipped by 5 bases and J by 1 base, with 12 bases between them. CDR3 DNA sequence: TGTGCCAGCAGCCCAGGACCCGGTTCCTACGAGCAGTACTTC. This codes for CASSPGPGSYEQYF.

The rearrangement uses TRBV14 and TRBJ2-1, with 7 nucleotides matching TRBD2. The germline V gene encodes CDR1 SGHDN and CDR2 FVKESK. The CDR3 consists of 15 residues. Germline trimming cut 4 bases from V and 8 bases from J; bases unmatched to any gene: 11. DNA of the CDR3: TGTGCCAGCAGCCCCCGTGGGGGAGGGAGGTATGAGCAGTTCTTC. It codes for CASSPRGGGRYEQFF. Together with reference TRBV14 and TRBJ2-1, the CDR3 gives the full variable domain: EAGVTQFPSHSVIEKGQTVTLRCDPISGHDNLYWYRRVMGKEIKFLLHFVKESKQDESGMPNNRFLAERTGGTYSTLKVQPAELEDSGVYFCASSPRGGGRYEQFFGPGTRLTVL.

The rearrangement uses TRBV19 and TRBJ1-5; 8 positions agree with TRBD1. CDR1 is LNHDA and CDR2 is SQIVND in the germline V gene (reference sequence). V was pared by 7 bases and J by 6 bases, with 5 bases of the junction left unmatched. The CDR3 is made up of 13 amino acids. In DNA form, the CDR3 reads TGTGCCAGTATGGGACAGGCGATTCAGCCCCAGCATTTT. Residues: CASMGQAIQPQHF.

This clonotype was seen repeatedly, ten times or more. The rearrangement links TRBV18 to TRBJ2-2, with D unclear. The V end was cut by 4 bases, the J end by 5 bases, with 8 bases between. This CDR3 is 13 amino acids long. Germline V CDR1 and CDR2: KGHSH, LQKENI. CDR3 bases: TGTGCCAGCTCACACACTGAGACCGGGGAGCTGTTTTTT. Translation: CASSHTETGELFF.

This clonotype has at least ten counts. V and J are TRBV5-8 and TRBJ2-1; D uncertain. The CDR3 has 12 residues. V was trimmed by 4 bases and J by 7 bases, leaving 9 bases between them. CDR1 is SGHTS, CDR2 YDEGEE, per germline. The CDR3 region is CASSNTENEQFF. The CDR3 DNA is TGTGCCAGCAGCAACACTGAGAATGAGCAGTTCTTC.

This clonotype showed up just a few times. The CDR3 DNA reads TGTGCCAGCAGTTTATTGCCCTTCCCCAACGGCTACACCTTC. Amino acid sequence: CASSLLPFPNGYTF. V is TRBV27 and J is TRBJ1-2, with D hard to call. Trimming took off 1 base at V and 8 bases at J, with 14 bases between the two ends. CDR1 is MNHEY, CDR2 SMNVEV, per germline (reference sequence). This CDR3 has 14 amino acids.

The chain recombines TRBV28 with TRBJ1-2; D not resolved. The CDR3 is made up of 15 amino acids. V was pared by 3 bases and J by 0 bases, with 11 bases between. Germline-derived CDR1 and CDR2 are MDHEN and SYDVKM. The CDR3 protein is CASSLVGPANYGYTF. Here the CDR3 DNA reads TGTGCCAGCAGTTTGGTAGGGCCCGCTAACTATGGCTACACCTTC.

This clonotype was seen at least ten times. This chain joins TRBV20-1 and TRBJ2-7; TRBD2 matches at 9 bases. The V segment lost 1 base and the J segment 2 bases; nucleotides outside the gene matches: 9. Germline V gene sequence: CDR1 DFQATT, CDR2 SNEGSKA (reference sequence). The CDR3 totals 16 residues. The CDR3 sequence is CSARADSASGTYEQYF. DNA of the CDR3: TGCAGTGCTAGAGCAGATTCGGCTAGCGGGACCTACGAGCAGTACTTC.

This clonotype was detected many times. The V and J genes are TRBV9 and TRBJ1-5, with D uncertain. CDR3 size: 14 residues. V was pared by 4 bases and J by 7 bases, with 15 bases between. Per germline, CDR1 SGDLS and CDR2 YYNGEE. CDR3 coding DNA: TGTGCCAGCAGCCCAACCCTTGGGGTACAGCCCCAGCATTTT. Encoded protein: CASSPTLGVQPQHF.